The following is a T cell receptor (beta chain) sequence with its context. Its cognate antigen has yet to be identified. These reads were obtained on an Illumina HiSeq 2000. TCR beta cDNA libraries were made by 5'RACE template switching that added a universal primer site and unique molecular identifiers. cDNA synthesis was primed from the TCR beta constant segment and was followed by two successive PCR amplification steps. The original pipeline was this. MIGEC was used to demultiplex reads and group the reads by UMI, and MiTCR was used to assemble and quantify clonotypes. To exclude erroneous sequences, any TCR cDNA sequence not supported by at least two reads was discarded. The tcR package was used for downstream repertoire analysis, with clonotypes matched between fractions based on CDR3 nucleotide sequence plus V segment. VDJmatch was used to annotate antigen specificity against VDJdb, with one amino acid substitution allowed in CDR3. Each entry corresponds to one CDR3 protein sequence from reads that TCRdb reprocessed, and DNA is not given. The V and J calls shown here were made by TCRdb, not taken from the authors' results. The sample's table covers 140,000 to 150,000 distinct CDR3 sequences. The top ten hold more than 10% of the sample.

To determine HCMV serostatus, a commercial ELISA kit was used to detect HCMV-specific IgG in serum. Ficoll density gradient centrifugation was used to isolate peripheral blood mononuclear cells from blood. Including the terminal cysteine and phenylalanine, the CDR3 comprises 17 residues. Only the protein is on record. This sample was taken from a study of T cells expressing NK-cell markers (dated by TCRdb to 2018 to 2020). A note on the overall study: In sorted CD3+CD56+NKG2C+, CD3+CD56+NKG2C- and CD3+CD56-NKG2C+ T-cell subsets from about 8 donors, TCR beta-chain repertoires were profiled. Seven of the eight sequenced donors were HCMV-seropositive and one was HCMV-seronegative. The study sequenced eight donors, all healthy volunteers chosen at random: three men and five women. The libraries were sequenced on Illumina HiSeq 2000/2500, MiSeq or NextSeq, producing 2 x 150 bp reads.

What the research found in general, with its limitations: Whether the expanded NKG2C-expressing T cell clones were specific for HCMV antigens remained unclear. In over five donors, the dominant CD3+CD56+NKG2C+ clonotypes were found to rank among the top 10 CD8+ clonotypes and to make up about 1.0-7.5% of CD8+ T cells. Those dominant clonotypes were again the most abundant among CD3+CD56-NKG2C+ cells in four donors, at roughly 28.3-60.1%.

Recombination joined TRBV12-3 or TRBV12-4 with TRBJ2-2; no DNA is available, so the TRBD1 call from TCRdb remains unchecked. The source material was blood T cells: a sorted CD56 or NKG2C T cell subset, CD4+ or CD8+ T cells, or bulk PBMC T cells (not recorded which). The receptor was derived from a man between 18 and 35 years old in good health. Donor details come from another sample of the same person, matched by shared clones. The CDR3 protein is CASSPPNRQGNTGELFF.